This T cell receptor (beta chain) originates from a study of PD-1 blockade in mismatch repair-deficient tumors. Data came from immunoSEQ multiplex PCR; TCRdb stores just in-frame clones and leaves some out. The sample lists around 100,000 clones; roughly 80% were seen once. CDR3 length equals 17 residues. CDR1 and CDR2 (germline): SEHNR, FQNEAQ (reference sequence). After removal of 5 bases from V and 2 bases from J, the junction contained 14 bases not matched to a gene. This TCR was sampled from an adult with mismatch repair-deficient cancer. The chain couples TRBV7-9 to TRBJ1-2; 7 bases are a match to TRBD1. The sample was peripheral blood, taken about 13 months after starting pembrolizumab. CDR3 region: CASSLLETGSLNYGYTF. DNA of the CDR3: TGTGCCAGCAGCCTCCTTGAGACAGGGAGCCTAAACTATGGCTACACCTTC.